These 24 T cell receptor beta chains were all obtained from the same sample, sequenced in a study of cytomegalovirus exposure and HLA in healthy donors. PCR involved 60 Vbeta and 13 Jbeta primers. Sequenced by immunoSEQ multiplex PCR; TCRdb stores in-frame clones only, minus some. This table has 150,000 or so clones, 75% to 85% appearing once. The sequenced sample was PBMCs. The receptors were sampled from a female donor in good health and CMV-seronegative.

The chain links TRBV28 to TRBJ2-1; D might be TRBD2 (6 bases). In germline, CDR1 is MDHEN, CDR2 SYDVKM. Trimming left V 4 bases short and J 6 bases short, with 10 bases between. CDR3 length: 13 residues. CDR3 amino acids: CASSSLAFNEQFF. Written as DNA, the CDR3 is TGTGCCAGCAGTTCACTAGCTTTCAATGAGCAGTTCTTC.

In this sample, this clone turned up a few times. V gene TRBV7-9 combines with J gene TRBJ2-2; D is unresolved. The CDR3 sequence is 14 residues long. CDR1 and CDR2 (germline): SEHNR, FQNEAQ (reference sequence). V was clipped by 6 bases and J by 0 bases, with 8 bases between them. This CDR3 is CASSYGANTGELFF. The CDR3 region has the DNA TGTGCCAGCAGTTATGGAGCGAACACCGGGGAGCTGTTTTTT.

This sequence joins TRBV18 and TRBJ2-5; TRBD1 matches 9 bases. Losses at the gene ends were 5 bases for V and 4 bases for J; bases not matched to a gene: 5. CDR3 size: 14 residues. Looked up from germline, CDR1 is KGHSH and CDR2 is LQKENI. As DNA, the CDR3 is TGTGCCAGCTCATCGGACAGGGGACGAGAGACCCAGTACTTC. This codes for CASSSDRGRETQYF. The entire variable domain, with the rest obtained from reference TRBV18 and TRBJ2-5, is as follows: NAGVMQNPRHLVRRRGQEARLRCSPMKGHSHVYWYRQLPEEGLKFMVYLQKENIIDESGMPKERFSAEFPKEGPSILRIQQVVRGDSAAYFCASSSDRGRETQYFGPGTRLLVL.

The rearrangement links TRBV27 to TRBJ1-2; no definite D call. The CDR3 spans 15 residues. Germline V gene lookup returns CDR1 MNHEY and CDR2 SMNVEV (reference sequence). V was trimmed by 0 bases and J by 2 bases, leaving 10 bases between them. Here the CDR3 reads CASSLSGGMNYGYTF. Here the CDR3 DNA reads TGTGCCAGCAGTTTATCGGGAGGGATGAACTATGGCTACACCTTC.

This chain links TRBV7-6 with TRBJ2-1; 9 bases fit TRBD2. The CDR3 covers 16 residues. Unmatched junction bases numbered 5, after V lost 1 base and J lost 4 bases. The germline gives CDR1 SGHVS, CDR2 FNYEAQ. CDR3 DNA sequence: TGTGCCAGCAGCTTAGAACTAGCGGGCCCATACAATGAGCAGTTCTTC. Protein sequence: CASSLELAGPYNEQFF.

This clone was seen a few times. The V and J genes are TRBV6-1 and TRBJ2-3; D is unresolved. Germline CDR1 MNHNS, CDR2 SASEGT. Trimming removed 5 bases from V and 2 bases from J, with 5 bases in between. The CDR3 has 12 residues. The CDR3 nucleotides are TGTGCCAGCAGTTCCAACACAGATACGCAGTATTTT. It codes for CASSSNTDTQYF.

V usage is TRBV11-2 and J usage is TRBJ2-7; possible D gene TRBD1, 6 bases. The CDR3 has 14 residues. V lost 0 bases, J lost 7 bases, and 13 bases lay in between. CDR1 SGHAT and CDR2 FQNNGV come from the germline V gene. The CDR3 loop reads CASSLDLGAWEQYF. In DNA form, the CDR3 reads TGTGCCAGCAGCTTAGATTTGGGGGCCTGGGAGCAGTACTTC.

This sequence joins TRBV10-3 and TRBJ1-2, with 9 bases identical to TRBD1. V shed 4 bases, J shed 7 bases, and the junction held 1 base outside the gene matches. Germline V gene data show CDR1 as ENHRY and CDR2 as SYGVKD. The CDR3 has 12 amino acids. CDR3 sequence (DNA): TGTGCCATCAGTGGGACAGGGGTTGGCTACACCTTC. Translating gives CAISGTGVGYTF.

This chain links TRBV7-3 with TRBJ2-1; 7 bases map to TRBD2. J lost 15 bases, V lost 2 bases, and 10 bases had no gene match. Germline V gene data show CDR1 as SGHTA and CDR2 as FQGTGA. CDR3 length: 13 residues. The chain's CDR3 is CASSLGAGDVGFF. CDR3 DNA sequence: TGTGCCAGCAGCTTAGGTGCGGGGGACGTAGGGTTCTTC.

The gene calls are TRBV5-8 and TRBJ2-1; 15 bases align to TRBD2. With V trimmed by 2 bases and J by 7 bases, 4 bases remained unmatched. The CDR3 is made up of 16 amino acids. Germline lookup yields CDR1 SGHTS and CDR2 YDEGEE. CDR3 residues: CASSFLGLAGGNEQFF. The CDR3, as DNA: TGTGCCAGCAGCTTCCTGGGACTAGCGGGAGGTAATGAGCAGTTCTTC. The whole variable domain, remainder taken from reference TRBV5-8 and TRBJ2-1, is EAGVTQSPTHLIKTRGQQATLRCSPISGHTSVYWYQQALGLGLQFLLWYDEGEERNRGNFPPRFSGRQFPNYSSELNVNALELEDSALYLCASSFLGLAGGNEQFFGPGTRLTVL.

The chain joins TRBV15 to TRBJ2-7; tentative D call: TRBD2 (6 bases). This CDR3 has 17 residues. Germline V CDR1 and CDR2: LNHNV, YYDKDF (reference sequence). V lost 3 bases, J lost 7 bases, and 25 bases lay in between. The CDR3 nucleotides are TGTGCCACCAGCAGGGGGGTAGGGGACTCCACAAGGAATGAGCAGTACTTC. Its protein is CATSRGVGDSTRNEQYF. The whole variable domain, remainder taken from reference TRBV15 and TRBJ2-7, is DAMVIQNPRYQVTQFGKPVTLSCSQTLNHNVMYWYQQKSSQAPKLLFHYYDKDFNNEADTPDNFQSRRPNTSFCFLDIRSPGLGDTAMYLCATSRGVGDSTRNEQYFGPGTRLTVT.

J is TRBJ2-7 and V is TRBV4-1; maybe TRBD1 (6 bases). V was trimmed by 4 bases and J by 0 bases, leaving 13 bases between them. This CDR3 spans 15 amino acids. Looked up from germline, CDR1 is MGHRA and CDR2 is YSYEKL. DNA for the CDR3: TGCGCCAGCAGCCGCGCCGGGACATTCTCCTACGAGCAGTACTTC. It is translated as CASSRAGTFSYEQYF.

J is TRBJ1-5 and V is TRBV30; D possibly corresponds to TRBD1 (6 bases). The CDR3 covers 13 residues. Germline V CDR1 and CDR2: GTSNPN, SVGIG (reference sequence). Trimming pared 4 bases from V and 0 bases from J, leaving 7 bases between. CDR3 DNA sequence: TGTGCCTGGAACAGGGATAGCAATCAGCCCCAGCATTTT. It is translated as CAWNRDSNQPQHF.

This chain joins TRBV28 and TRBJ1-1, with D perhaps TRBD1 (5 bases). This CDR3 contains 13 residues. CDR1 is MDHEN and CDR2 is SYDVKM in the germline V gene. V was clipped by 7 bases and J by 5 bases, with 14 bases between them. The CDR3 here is CASTGSGGTEAFF. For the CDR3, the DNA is TGTGCCAGCACCGGGAGCGGGGGGACTGAAGCTTTCTTT.

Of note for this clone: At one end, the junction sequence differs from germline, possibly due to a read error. The CDR3 here is CASSQVISLGSGANGLTF. As DNA, the CDR3 is TGCGCCAGCAGCCAAGTTATCTCTCTAGGCTCTGGGGCCAACGGCCTGACTTTC. The rearrangement joins TRBV4-3 to TRBJ2-6; D perhaps matches TRBD1 (5 bases). Germline V gene data show CDR1 as LGHNA and CDR2 as YSLEER. The CDR3 covers 18 residues.

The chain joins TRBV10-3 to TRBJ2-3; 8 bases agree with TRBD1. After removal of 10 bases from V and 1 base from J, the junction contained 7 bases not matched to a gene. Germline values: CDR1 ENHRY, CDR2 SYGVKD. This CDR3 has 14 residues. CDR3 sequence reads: CASQGAMGTDTQYF. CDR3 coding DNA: TGTGCCAGTCAGGGGGCTATGGGCACAGATACGCAGTATTTT.

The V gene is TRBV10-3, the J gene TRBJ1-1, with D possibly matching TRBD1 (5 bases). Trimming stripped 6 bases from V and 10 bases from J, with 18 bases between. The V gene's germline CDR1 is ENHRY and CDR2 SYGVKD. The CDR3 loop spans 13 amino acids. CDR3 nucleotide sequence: TGTGCCATCAGATTTACCTCGGAGGGGCTAGCTTTCTTT. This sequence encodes CAIRFTSEGLAFF.

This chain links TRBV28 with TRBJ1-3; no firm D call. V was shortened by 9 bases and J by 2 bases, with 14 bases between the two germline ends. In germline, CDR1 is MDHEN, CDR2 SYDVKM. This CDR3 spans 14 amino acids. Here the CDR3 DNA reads TGTGCCAGTAACACGGGATGGGCTGGAAACACCATATATTTT. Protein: CASNTGWAGNTIYF.

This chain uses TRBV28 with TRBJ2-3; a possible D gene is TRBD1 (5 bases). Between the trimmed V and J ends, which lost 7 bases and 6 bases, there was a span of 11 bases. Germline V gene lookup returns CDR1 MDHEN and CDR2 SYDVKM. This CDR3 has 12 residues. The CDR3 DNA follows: TGTGCCAGCACCTCCAGGGCGGATACGCAGTATTTT. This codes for CASTSRADTQYF. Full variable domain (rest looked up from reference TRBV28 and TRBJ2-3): DVKVTQSSRYLVKRTGEKVFLECVQDMDHENMFWYRQDPGLGLRLIYFSYDVKMKEKGDIPEGYSVSREKKERFSLILESASTNQTSMYLCASTSRADTQYFGPGTRLTVL.

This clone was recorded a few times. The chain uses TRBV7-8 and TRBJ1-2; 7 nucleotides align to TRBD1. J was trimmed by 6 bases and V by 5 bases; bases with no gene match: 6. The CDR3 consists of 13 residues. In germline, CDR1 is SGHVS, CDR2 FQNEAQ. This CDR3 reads CASSKTGDHGYTF. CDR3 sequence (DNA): TGTGCCAGCAGCAAAACAGGGGATCATGGCTACACCTTC.

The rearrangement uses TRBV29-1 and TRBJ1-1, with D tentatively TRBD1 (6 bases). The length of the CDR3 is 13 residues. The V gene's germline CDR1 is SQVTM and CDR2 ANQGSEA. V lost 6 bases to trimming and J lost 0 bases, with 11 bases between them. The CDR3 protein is CSVNRAVNTEAFF. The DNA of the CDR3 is TGCAGCGTCAACAGGGCGGTGAACACTGAAGCTTTCTTT.

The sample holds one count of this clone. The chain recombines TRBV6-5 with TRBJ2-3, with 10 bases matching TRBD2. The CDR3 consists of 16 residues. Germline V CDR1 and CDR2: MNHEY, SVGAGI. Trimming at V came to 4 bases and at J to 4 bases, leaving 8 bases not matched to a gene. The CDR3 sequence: CASSSYLAGAPDTQYF. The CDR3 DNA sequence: TGTGCCAGCAGTTCTTACCTAGCGGGAGCACCAGATACGCAGTATTTT.

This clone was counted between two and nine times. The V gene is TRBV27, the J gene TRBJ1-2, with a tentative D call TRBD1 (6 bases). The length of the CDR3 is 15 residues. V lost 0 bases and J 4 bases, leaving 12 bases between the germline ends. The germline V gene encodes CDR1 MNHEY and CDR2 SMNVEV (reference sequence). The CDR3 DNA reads TGTGCCAGCAGTTTATCAGGGGGACCGGCCTATGGCTACACCTTC. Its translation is CASSLSGGPAYGYTF.

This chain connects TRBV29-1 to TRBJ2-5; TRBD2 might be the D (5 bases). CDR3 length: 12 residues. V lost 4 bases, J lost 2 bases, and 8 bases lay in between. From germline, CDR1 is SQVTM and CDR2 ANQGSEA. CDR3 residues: CSVVRGQETQYF. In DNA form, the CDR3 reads TGCAGCGTTGTTCGGGGACAAGAGACCCAGTACTTC.